The sequence of this T cell receptor beta chain was determined in a study of metastatic and nonmetastatic thyroid tumors. Study context: From malignant and benign thyroid patients, repertoires in blood and in tumor or nodule tissue were compared.

CDR1 MDHEN and CDR2 SYDVKM come from the germline V gene. V dropped 5 bases and J dropped 2; count of bases not matched to a gene: 6. This CDR3 has 14 amino acids. This clone was seen at least ten times. TCRdb reanalyzed the PCR reads with MiXCR. Among under 95,000 clones listed, about 13% were seen once. Thyroid surgery was performed in patients who had received no treatment beforehand. The chain employs TRBV28 and TRBJ2-7, with 7 nucleotides matching TRBD2. This TCR was recovered from a female donor with papillary thyroid cancer or a benign thyroid nodule (not recorded which). Some clones in this sample may be carry-over from other donors' samples. Sequenced material: blood. The CDR3 spells CASSLPAGPYEQYF. The DNA for the CDR3 is TGTGCCAGCAGTCTCCCAGCGGGACCCTACGAGCAGTACTTC.